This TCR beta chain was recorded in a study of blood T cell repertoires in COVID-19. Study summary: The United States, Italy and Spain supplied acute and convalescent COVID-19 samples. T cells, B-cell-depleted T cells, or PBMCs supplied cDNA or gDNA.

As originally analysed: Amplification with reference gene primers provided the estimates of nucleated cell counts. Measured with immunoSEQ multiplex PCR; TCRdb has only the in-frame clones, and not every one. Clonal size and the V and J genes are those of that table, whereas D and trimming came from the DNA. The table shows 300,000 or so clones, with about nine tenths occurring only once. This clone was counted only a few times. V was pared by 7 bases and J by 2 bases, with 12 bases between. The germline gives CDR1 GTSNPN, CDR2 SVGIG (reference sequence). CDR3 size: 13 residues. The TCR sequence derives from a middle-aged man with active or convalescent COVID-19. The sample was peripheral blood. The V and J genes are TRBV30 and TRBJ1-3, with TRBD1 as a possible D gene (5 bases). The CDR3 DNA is TGTGCCTACCGTCAGGGCACTGGAAACACCATATATTTT. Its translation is CAYRQGTGNTIYF.